The clone carrying this TCR beta chain was seen ten or more times. Antigen specificity is unknown. Time point here: newly diagnosed GD, antithyroid drugs for less than 3 months. PBMC RNA was the source of the TCR library. Into tubes containing EDTA, roughly 8.3 milliliters of peripheral blood were drawn. V was pared by 1 base and J by 6 bases, with 10 bases between. This CDR3 has 14 residues. CDR1 and CDR2 (germline): MDHEN, SYDVKM. The data belong to a study of regulatory T cells in long-lasting Graves disease. Study summary: Prior antithyroid drug treatment in newly diagnosed Graves' patients lasted under 3 months.

Arm-PCR with iRepertoire HTBI primers amplified the CDR3 regions for these TCR beta libraries. A single record per CDR3 protein comes from TCRdb applying MiXCR to the multiplex PCR reads. This sample yields about 440,000 distinct CDR3 sequences, of which 15% to 20% are seen a single time; about 10% belongs to the top ten. Study observations and caveats: Relative to new patients (approximately 1,000), persistent patients exhibited greater sharing of public clonotypes (around 3,000).

These data also formed part of another study, on T cells in Graves' hyperthyroidism and ophthalmopathy. This second study notes: Separating ophthalmopathy from stable hyperthyroidism was achieved by a 13 V-J model.

This sequence joins TRBV28 and TRBJ1-5; no definite D call. Sequences were derived from peripheral blood mononuclear cells (PBMCs), sampled at new diagnosis, from a patient treated with antithyroid drugs. This clonotype was sampled from a woman aged 25-40 years with Graves disease. The CDR3 sequence is CASSLFRDSQPQHF. CDR3 DNA sequence: TGTGCCAGCAGTTTATTCAGAGATAGTCAGCCCCAGCATTTT.